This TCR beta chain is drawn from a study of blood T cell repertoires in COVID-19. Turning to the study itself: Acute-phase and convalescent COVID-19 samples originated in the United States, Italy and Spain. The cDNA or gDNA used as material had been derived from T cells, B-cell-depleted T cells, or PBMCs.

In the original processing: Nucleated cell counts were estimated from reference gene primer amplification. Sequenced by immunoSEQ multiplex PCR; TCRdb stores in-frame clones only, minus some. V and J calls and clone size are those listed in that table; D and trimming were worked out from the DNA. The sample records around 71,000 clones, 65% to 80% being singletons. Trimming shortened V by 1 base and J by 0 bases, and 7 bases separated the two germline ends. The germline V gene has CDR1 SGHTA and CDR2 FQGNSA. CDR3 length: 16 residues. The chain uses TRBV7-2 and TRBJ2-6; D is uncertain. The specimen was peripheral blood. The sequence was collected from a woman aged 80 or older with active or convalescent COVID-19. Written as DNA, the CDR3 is TGTGCCAGCAGCTTAGATGCGTCCTCTGGGGCCAACGTCCTGACTTTC. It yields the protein CASSLDASSGANVLTF.